The clone carrying this T cell receptor beta chain was observed a few times. The V gene end was trimmed by 3 bases and the J gene end by 5 bases; junction bases not matched to a gene: 13. Germline V CDR1 and CDR2: KGHSH, LQKENI. CDR3 length: 18 residues. This sample was included in a study of blood T cells in healthy people across ages. PCR was performed a second time for about 7 to 12 cycles using a sample-barcoded 5' primer and a J-beta primer mix. TCRdb re-analysed the 5' RACE reads in MiXCR, keeping a single row per CDR3 protein. Of 250,000 to 300,000 distinct CDR3 sequences listed, about 25% are singletons. Each individual donor underwent a draw of 8.5 to 10 milliliters of peripheral blood.

The source material was blood. The rearrangement uses TRBV18 and TRBJ2-2, with 9 bases matching TRBD2. The sequence derives from an older woman in good health. This chain's CDR3 is CASSPSSVSGRQTGELFF. The CDR3 DNA reads as TGTGCCAGCTCACCGTCTTCGGTTAGCGGGAGACAAACCGGGGAGCTGTTTTTT.